This paragraph covers one T cell receptor (beta chain) sequence. TCRdb's copy holds only in-frame clones and misses some; the assay was immunoSEQ multiplex PCR. The table records approximately 130,000 clones, more than 80% of them present only once. The CDR3 covers 14 residues. V shed 1 base and J 6 bases; nucleotides not matched to a gene: 2. From germline, CDR1 is SGHNT and CDR2 YENEEA. These data come from a study of T cell responses to AZD1222 COVID-19 vaccine. The gene calls are TRBV11-3 and TRBJ2-2, with 7 bases that match TRBD1. The receptor was isolated from an adult who received the MenACWY meningococcal vaccine as a control. The sample was peripheral blood, taken 28 days after the second dose of the MenACWY control vaccine. DNA of the CDR3: TGTGCCAGCAGCTTAGGGCAGGGGGCCGGGGAGCTGTTTTTT. This translates into CASSLGQGAGELFF.